Shown below are 24 T cell receptor beta chains from a single sample sequenced in a study of blood T cell repertoires in COVID-19. Repertoires were generated with immunoSEQ multiplex PCR, while TCRdb's copy carries only in-frame clones and drops some. The profile shows 110,000 to 150,000 clones, 79% of them singletons. Material for sequencing was peripheral blood. These TCRs come from a man in his fifties or sixties with active or convalescent COVID-19.

J is TRBJ2-7 and V is TRBV7-8, with 8 bases fitting TRBD2. The V gene end was trimmed by 6 bases and the J gene end by 3 bases; junction bases not matched to a gene: 7. In germline, CDR1 is SGHVS, CDR2 FQNEAQ. CDR3 length equals 14 residues. The CDR3 is CASRSKRGSYEQYF. The CDR3 DNA reads TGTGCCAGCAGGTCAAAGCGGGGGAGCTACGAGCAGTACTTC.

This clone has more than one count but fewer than ten. This chain uses TRBV4-2 with TRBJ2-3, with 10 bases that match TRBD2. Looked up from germline, CDR1 is LGHNA and CDR2 is YNFKEQ. The junction had 15 bases not matched to a gene; V was cut back by 5 bases and J by 4 bases. There are 18 residues in the CDR3. CDR3 residues: CASSAGTSAEVGADTQYF. DNA for the CDR3: TGTGCCAGCAGCGCCGGGACTAGCGCGGAGGTGGGGGCAGATACGCAGTATTTT.

The chain is built from TRBV19 and TRBJ2-7; tentative D call: TRBD1 (7 bases). The germline V and J ends were trimmed by 2 bases and 3 bases, with 14 bases remaining between them. The CDR3 covers 15 residues. Germline values: CDR1 LNHDA, CDR2 SQIVND (reference sequence). The CDR3 DNA sequence: TGTGCCAGTAGTATACCAGGGGGAGGATTCTACGAGCAGTACTTC. Amino acid sequence: CASSIPGGGFYEQYF.

As for this clone: At the DNA level, this CDR3 is encoded by other sequences in the same sample as well. The chain links TRBV7-9 to TRBJ2-7, with D tentatively TRBD1 (7 bases). The germline V and J ends were trimmed by 5 bases and 5 bases, with 16 bases remaining between them. Germline CDR1 and CDR2: SEHNR and FQNEAQ (reference sequence). CDR3 length: 14 residues. The CDR3 nucleotides read TGTGCCAGCAGCCTCGCACAGGGGAGGAACGAGCAGTACTTC. Amino acids: CASSLAQGRNEQYF.

The chain carries TRBV5-1 and TRBJ2-2, with TRBD1 as a possible D gene (6 bases). Per the germline V gene, CDR1 is SGHRS and CDR2 is YFSETQ. The CDR3 consists of 13 residues. V was clipped by 7 bases and J by 7 bases, with 14 bases between them. The DNA for the CDR3 is TGCGCCAGCCGAACCGGGACAAACGGGGAGCTGTTTTTT. Translation: CASRTGTNGELFF.

CDR3 DNA: TGTGCCAGCAGCTTAACTCGGTACAATGAGCAGTTCTTC. Translation: CASSLTRYNEQFF. The V and J genes are TRBV7-2 and TRBJ2-1; D is undetermined. The V end was cut by 2 bases, the J end by 4 bases, with 6 bases between. CDR3 length: 13 residues. Germline V lookup: CDR1 SGHTA, CDR2 FQGNSA.

The V gene is TRBV9, the J gene TRBJ2-7; D is perhaps TRBD2 (6 bases). CDR1 is SGDLS, CDR2 YYNGEE, per germline. Trimming pared 3 bases from V and 4 bases from J, leaving 11 bases between. The CDR3 extends over 13 amino acids. CDR3 coding DNA: TGTGCCAGCAGCGCCGGAGGGCCTTACGAGCAGTACTTC. Translated: CASSAGGPYEQYF.

V and J are TRBV2 and TRBJ1-1; perhaps TRBD1 as D (5 bases). The CDR3 consists of 13 residues. With 6 bases removed from V and 4 bases from J, the gap between germline ends came to 12 bases. The germline gives CDR1 SNHLY, CDR2 FYNNEI. CDR3 amino acids: CASRRGAVTEAFF. The CDR3 nucleotides read TGTGCCAGCAGAAGGGGCGCTGTCACTGAAGCTTTCTTT.

The chain recombines TRBV12-3 or TRBV12-4 with TRBJ2-7, with 8 bases matching TRBD1. The CDR3 totals 11 residues. Trimming at V came to 3 bases and at J to 12 bases, leaving 4 bases not matched to a gene. As DNA, the CDR3 is TGTGCCAGCAGTTTCGACAGGGGCCGGTACTTC. This gives the protein CASSFDRGRYF.

The chain carries TRBV6-5 and TRBJ2-7; TRBD2 might be the D (6 bases). The CDR3 extends over 14 amino acids. Germline-derived CDR1 and CDR2 are MNHEY and SVGAGI. The germline V and J ends were trimmed by 7 bases and 2 bases, with 15 bases remaining between them. The CDR3 loop is CASTLLAQTYEQYF. The CDR3 DNA sequence: TGTGCCAGCACCCTGCTAGCGCAAACCTACGAGCAGTACTTC.

The chain has TRBV4-1 and TRBJ2-7, with 11 bases identical to TRBD2. Trimming at V came to 6 bases and at J to 3 bases, leaving 10 bases not matched to a gene. The CDR3 spans 16 residues. Germline V gene lookup returns CDR1 MGHRA and CDR2 YSYEKL. The CDR3 reads CASRPGTSGIFYEQYF. CDR3 nucleotide sequence: TGCGCCAGCAGACCCGGGACTAGCGGTATCTTCTACGAGCAGTACTTC.

The chain couples TRBV14 to TRBJ2-3; TRBD2 agrees at 14 bases. Germline lookup yields CDR1 SGHDN and CDR2 FVKESK. After removal of 6 bases from V and 6 bases from J, the junction contained 2 bases not matched to a gene. There are 14 residues in the CDR3. In DNA form, the CDR3 reads TGTGCCAGCAGTGGACTAGCGGGAGGCGATACGCAGTATTTT. This codes for CASSGLAGGDTQYF.

CDR3 sequence reads: CASSSRAGTDTQYF. DNA of the CDR3: TGTGCCAGCAGCTCAAGAGCGGGCACAGATACGCAGTATTTT. V and J are TRBV7-2 and TRBJ2-3, with D possibly being TRBD2 (5 bases). The CDR3 loop spans 14 amino acids. Germline V lookup: CDR1 SGHTA, CDR2 FQGNSA. The germline V and J ends were trimmed by 4 bases and 1 base, with 9 bases remaining between them.

V usage is TRBV4-2 and J usage is TRBJ2-5; TRBD2 might be the D (6 bases). Germline CDR1 LGHNA, CDR2 YNFKEQ. This CDR3 has 15 amino acids. Trimming took off 1 base at V and 4 bases at J, with 13 bases between the two ends. CDR3 bases: TGTGCCAGCAGCCAAGGGGACGGGGGTGGAGAGACCCAGTACTTC. Translated, it gives CASSQGDGGGETQYF.

The chain combines TRBV6-5 with TRBJ1-5; 7 bases are shared with TRBD1. Per the germline V gene, CDR1 is MNHEY and CDR2 is SVGAGI. This CDR3 is built from 14 residues. Trimming cost V 8 bases and J 3 bases; bases outside gene matches: 7. The CDR3 region has the DNA TGTGCCAGCGGAAGGGGACAGCTCAATCAGCCCCAGCATTTT. It encodes CASGRGQLNQPQHF.

This clone came up once. The chain uses TRBV7-6 and TRBJ2-1, with TRBD2 as a possible D gene (6 bases). The CDR3 consists of 16 residues. V lost 5 bases and J 5 bases, leaving 19 bases between the germline ends. Germline V CDR1 and CDR2: SGHVS, FNYEAQ. This chain's CDR3 is CASSPIGGGAHNEQFF. The CDR3, as DNA: TGTGCCAGCAGCCCCATTGGGGGAGGAGCCCACAATGAGCAGTTCTTC.

CDR3 DNA sequence: TGTGCCAGCAGTTTCTCAGGGCAGGGGGCCATCAGCAATCAGCCCCAGCATTTT. Its protein product is CASSFSGQGAISNQPQHF. V gene TRBV28 combines with J gene TRBJ1-5, with 8 bases matching TRBD1. V lost 3 bases, J lost 1 base, and 11 bases stayed unmatched. Germline CDR1 reads MDHEN; CDR2 reads SYDVKM. The CDR3 is made up of 18 amino acids.

The rearrangement links TRBV24-1 to TRBJ2-7, with 7 nucleotides matching TRBD1. CDR1 is KGHDR and CDR2 is SFDVKD in the germline V gene. CDR3 length: 16 residues. V gave up 3 bases and J gave up 7 bases; unmatched junction bases: 14. The CDR3 sequence is CATSDRDSWPSGEQYF. The CDR3 DNA sequence: TGTGCCACCAGTGATCGGGACAGTTGGCCCTCGGGTGAGCAGTACTTC.

The rearrangement links TRBV12-3 or TRBV12-4 to TRBJ2-2; no clear D gene. CDR3 length equals 13 residues. Between the trimmed V and J ends, which lost 4 bases and 2 bases, there was a span of 5 bases. CDR3: CASSSHNTGELFF. The DNA for the CDR3 is TGTGCCAGCAGTTCCCATAACACCGGGGAGCTGTTTTTT.

The chain recombines TRBV7-8 with TRBJ2-5; the D gene is possibly TRBD2 (6 bases). Trimming stripped 3 bases from V and 2 bases from J, with 13 bases between. Germline CDR1 reads SGHVS; CDR2 reads FQNEAQ. CDR3 length equals 15 residues. The CDR3 protein is CASSFAAGLQETQYF. The CDR3 nucleotides read TGTGCCAGCAGCTTTGCCGCGGGACTGCAAGAGACCCAGTACTTC.

J is TRBJ2-3 and V is TRBV7-3; TRBD2 matches 8 bases. Losses at the gene ends were 2 bases for V and 4 bases for J; bases not matched to a gene: 5. Germline V lookup: CDR1 SGHTA, CDR2 FQGTGA. The CDR3 is made up of 15 amino acids. CDR3 sequence reads: CASSLGLASADTQYF. CDR3 DNA sequence: TGTGCCAGCAGCTTAGGACTAGCTAGCGCAGATACGCAGTATTTT.

This clone appeared once. This chain joins TRBV28 and TRBJ1-5; TRBD1 aligns across 7 bases. The CDR3 sequence is 14 residues long. Trimming at V came to 2 bases and at J to 4 bases, leaving 2 bases not matched to a gene. The V gene's germline CDR1 is MDHEN and CDR2 SYDVKM. The CDR3 sequence: CASSLKQGNQPQHF. In DNA form, the CDR3 reads TGTGCCAGCAGTTTAAAACAGGGGAATCAGCCCCAGCATTTT.

The chain couples TRBV6-2 or TRBV6-3 to TRBJ1-5; D gene ambiguous. V dropped 2 bases and J dropped 6 bases, with 5 bases sitting between them. The CDR3 contains 12 residues. Germline V gene lookup returns CDR1 MNHEY and CDR2 SVGEGT. This CDR3 is CASSYLAQPQHF. DNA for the CDR3: TGTGCCAGCAGTTACCTGGCTCAGCCCCAGCATTTT.

This clone was detected ten times or more. Other DNA sequences in the sample encode the same CDR3. The rearrangement uses TRBV5-1 and TRBJ2-7, with 9 bases aligning to TRBD2. Trimming at V came to 0 bases and at J to 5 bases, leaving 6 bases not matched to a gene. CDR1 and CDR2 (germline): SGHRS, YFSETQ. This CDR3 spans 15 amino acids. As DNA, the CDR3 is TGCGCCAGCAGCTTGGTTGGCGGGAGGGCCGACGAGCAGTACTTC. Translation: CASSLVGGRADEQYF.